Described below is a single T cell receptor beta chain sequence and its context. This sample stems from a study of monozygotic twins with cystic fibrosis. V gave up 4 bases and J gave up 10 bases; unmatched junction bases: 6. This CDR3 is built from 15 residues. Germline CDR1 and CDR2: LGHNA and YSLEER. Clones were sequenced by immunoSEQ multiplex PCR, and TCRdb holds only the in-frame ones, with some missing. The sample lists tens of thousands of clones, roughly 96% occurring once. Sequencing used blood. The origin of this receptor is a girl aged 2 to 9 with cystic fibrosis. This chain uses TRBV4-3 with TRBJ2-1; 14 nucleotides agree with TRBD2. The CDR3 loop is CASSPTGTSGSEQFF. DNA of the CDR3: TGCGCCAGCAGCCCGACCGGGACTAGCGGGAGCGAGCAGTTCTTC.